This is a list of T cell receptor beta chains from one sample in a study of liver allograft versus peripheral blood T cells. TCRdb redid the calling of the reads with MiXCR, one entry per CDR3 protein. The sample contains about 2,600 distinct CDR3 sequences, about a fifth of which appear only once. These receptors all stem from a human patient who had a liver transplant. Some T cells may trace back to the graft donor. Each CDR3 is given with its conserved first and last residue. D genes are given only for firm matches. The listing skips clone size in some rows; elsewhere it reads once, few, many or a size class.

V: TRBV7-9
D: TRBD2
J: TRBJ2-2
size: medium-sized
CDR3: CASSLAGGHTGELFF
DNA: TGTGCCAGCAGCTTGGCGGGAGGGCACACCGGGGAGCTGTTTTTT

V: TRBV7-9
D: NA
J: TRBJ1-5
size: NA
CDR3: CASSLGAGNQPQHF
DNA: TGTGCCAGCAGCTTAGGGGCAGGGAACCAGCCCCAGCATTTT

V: TRBV27
D: NA
J: TRBJ1-1
size: medium-sized
CDR3: CASSLSHRGYTEAFF
DNA: TGTGCCAGCAGTTTATCCCACCGGGGCTACACTGAAGCTTTCTTT

V: TRBV11-2
D: NA
J: TRBJ2-1
size: NA
CDR3: CASSLGPSDEQFF
DNA: TGTGCCAGCAGCTTAGGGCCTTCGGATGAGCAGTTCTTC

V: TRBV7-9
D: TRBD2
J: TRBJ2-3
size: NA
CDR3: CASSSGLAGGQDTQYF
DNA: TGTGCCAGCAGCTCGGGACTAGCGGGGGGGCAAGATACGCAGTATTTT

V: TRBV18
D: NA
J: TRBJ1-2
size: medium-sized
CDR3: CASSPPGGFYGYTF
DNA: TGTGCCAGCTCACCACCGGGGGGTTTCTATGGCTACACCTTC

V: TRBV27
D: TRBD2
J: TRBJ2-1
size: hyperexpanded
CDR3: CASRGLAGGLYNEQFF
DNA: TGTGCCAGCAGAGGACTAGCGGGGGGGCTATACAATGAGCAGTTCTTC

V: TRBV29-1
D: NA
J: TRBJ2-5
size: medium-sized
CDR3: CSGSKRNQETQYF
DNA: TGCAGCGGGTCTAAGCGGAACCAAGAGACCCAGTACTTC

V: TRBV6-5
D: TRBD2
J: TRBJ2-3
size: medium-sized
CDR3: CASSYPGGDTQYF
DNA: TGTGCCAGCAGTTACCCGGGGGGTGATACGCAGTATTTT

V: TRBV5-4
D: NA
J: TRBJ2-1
size: NA
CDR3: CASSPGTAGEQFF
DNA: TGTGCCAGCAGCCCAGGGACAGCGGGTGAGCAGTTCTTC

V: TRBV6-1
D: NA
J: TRBJ2-7
size: hyperexpanded
CDR3: CASKEGGDAYEQYF
DNA: TGTGCCAGCAAAGAAGGGGGTGATGCCTACGAGCAGTACTTC

V: TRBV6-2/TRBV6-3
D: TRBD2
J: TRBJ2-7
size: medium-sized
CDR3: CASTIRTSGAYEQYF
DNA: TGTGCCAGCACCATTAGGACTAGCGGGGCCTACGAGCAGTACTTC

V: TRBV27
D: NA
J: TRBJ2-2
size: medium-sized
CDR3: CASSFWGANTGELFF
DNA: TGTGCCAGCAGTTTCTGGGGGGCTAACACCGGGGAGCTGTTTTTT

V: TRBV27
D: NA
J: TRBJ2-1
size: NA
CDR3: CASSLYFLGGLDNEQFF
DNA: TGTGCCAGCAGTTTATATTTCCTGGGGGGTTTGGACAATGAGCAGTTCTTC

V: TRBV6-1
D: NA
J: TRBJ2-4
size: NA
CDR3: CASSIRTDWVPGGPKNIQYF
DNA: TGTGCCAGCTCTATTCGGACGGATTGGGTCCCCGGGGGCCCAAAAAACATTCAGTACTTC

V: TRBV18
D: NA
J: TRBJ2-2
size: medium-sized
CDR3: CASSLVSGNTGELFF
DNA: TGTGCCAGCTCACTCGTCTCAGGGAACACCGGGGAGCTGTTTTTT

V: TRBV28
D: TRBD1
J: TRBJ1-1
size: many
CDR3: CASTQGGNTEAFF
DNA: TGTGCCAGCACACAGGGGGGCAACACTGAAGCTTTCTTT

V: TRBV12-3/TRBV12-4
D: NA
J: TRBJ1-5
size: NA
CDR3: CASSLEDSPSQPQHF
DNA: TGTGCCAGCAGTTTAGAGGACAGTCCTAGTCAGCCCCAGCATTTT

V: TRBV7-3
D: NA
J: TRBJ2-3
size: many
CDR3: CASSLMGRSATDTQYF
DNA: TGTGCCAGCAGCTTAATGGGACGGAGTGCCACAGATACGCAGTATTTT

V: TRBV6-1
D: TRBD1
J: TRBJ1-1
size: medium-sized
CDR3: CASKFRDSYTEAFF
DNA: TGTGCCAGCAAGTTCCGGGACAGCTACACTGAAGCTTTCTTT

V: TRBV24-1
D: TRBD2
J: TRBJ2-1
size: large
CDR3: CATSDPTSDENHEQFF
DNA: TGTGCCACCAGTGACCCGACTAGCGATGAAAATCATGAGCAGTTCTTC

V: TRBV7-9
D: NA
J: TRBJ1-2
size: NA
CDR3: CASSLGVSANYGYTF
DNA: TGTGCCAGCAGCTTAGGGGTCTCGGCTAACTATGGCTACACCTTC

V: TRBV27
D: TRBD1
J: TRBJ2-1
size: medium-sized
CDR3: CASSSGTGGYYNEQFF
DNA: TGTGCCAGCAGTAGCGGGACAGGGGGCTACTACAATGAGCAGTTCTTC

V: TRBV29-1
D: NA
J: TRBJ1-2
size: medium-sized
CDR3: CSVSKESLGGGYTF
DNA: TGCAGCGTGTCGAAGGAGTCGTTGGGGGGAGGCTACACCTTC

V: TRBV25-1
D: TRBD1
J: TRBJ1-5
size: few
CDR3: CASSAGTVMHF
DNA: TGTGCCAGCAGTGCCGGGACAGTCATGCATTTT

V: TRBV6-1
D: NA
J: TRBJ1-6
size: medium-sized
CDR3: CASSEKAGSSYNSPLHF
DNA: TGTGCCAGCAGTGAAAAAGCGGGGAGCTCCTATAATTCACCCCTCCACTTT

V: TRBV3-1
D: TRBD1
J: TRBJ1-1
size: few
CDR3: CASSPETQGGHTEAFF
DNA: TGTGCCAGCAGCCCTGAAACGCAGGGGGGGCACACTGAAGCTTTCTTT

V: TRBV27
D: NA
J: TRBJ1-1
size: NA
CDR3: CASSLSFRGSTEAFF
DNA: TGTGCCAGCAGTTTATCATTTAGGGGTAGCACTGAAGCTTTCTTT

V: TRBV2
D: TRBD1
J: TRBJ1-1
size: once
CDR3: CASSSGQVLPAEAFF
DNA: TGTGCCAGCAGCTCCGGACAGGTCCTACCCGCTGAAGCTTTCTTT

V: TRBV27
D: TRBD1
J: TRBJ2-7
size: medium-sized
CDR3: CASSPGQGSPYEQYF
DNA: TGTGCCAGCAGCCCCGGACAGGGGTCCCCCTACGAGCAGTACTTC

V: TRBV5-6
D: TRBD1
J: TRBJ1-5
size: medium-sized
CDR3: CASSLGTGSNQPQHF
DNA: TGTGCCAGCAGCCTCGGGACAGGAAGCAATCAGCCCCAGCATTTT

V: TRBV11-2
D: NA
J: TRBJ1-1
size: medium-sized
CDR3: CASSSTPNTEAFF
DNA: TGTGCCAGCAGCTCGACACCTAACACTGAAGCTTTCTTT

V: TRBV9
D: NA
J: TRBJ2-3
size: few
CDR3: CASSVEGGGPADTQYF
DNA: TGTGCCAGCAGCGTAGAGGGGGGAGGCCCCGCAGATACGCAGTATTTT

V: TRBV15
D: NA
J: TRBJ1-5
size: few
CDR3: CATSRDRSQPQHF
DNA: TGTGCCACCAGCAGAGATAGGAGTCAGCCCCAGCATTTT

V: TRBV20-1
D: NA
J: TRBJ2-5
size: NA
CDR3: CSARDLETQYF
DNA: TGCAGTGCTAGAGATCTGGAGACCCAGTACTTC

V: TRBV29-1
D: NA
J: TRBJ2-7
size: medium-sized
CDR3: CSVEGGPFEQYF
DNA: TGCAGCGTTGAGGGGGGGCCCTTTGAGCAGTACTTC

V: TRBV9
D: NA
J: TRBJ2-3
size: NA
CDR3: CASSVEGGVSTDTQYF
DNA: TGTGCCAGCAGCGTAGAGGGGGGGGTTAGCACAGATACGCAGTATTTT

V: TRBV9
D: TRBD2
J: TRBJ2-3
size: few
CDR3: CASSPPSGGPGDTQYF
DNA: TGTGCCAGCAGCCCTCCGAGCGGGGGGCCGGGAGATACGCAGTATTTT

V: TRBV19
D: TRBD1
J: TRBJ2-7
size: medium-sized
CDR3: CASSPRDRDEQYF
DNA: TGTGCCAGTAGTCCCCGGGACAGGGACGAGCAGTACTTC